This entry describes one TCR beta chain. Its antigen is as yet unknown. This entry is derived from a study of OX40 agonist ivuxolimab in advanced cancers. Study conclusions and caveats: By week 6 at 0.1 to 3.0 mg/kg, blood CD4+ and CD8+ T cells had expanded clonally. Expanded clones tended on average to be more numerous among CD8+ T cells than CD4+.

The germline V gene has CDR1 LGHNA and CDR2 YSLEER. V gave up 0 bases and J gave up 4 bases, with 15 bases separating them. The CDR3 consists of 16 residues. Produced via immunoSEQ multiplex PCR; TCRdb's table is partial and in-frame only. Of under 50,000 clones listed, approximately 84% are singletons. This specimen was CD4+ or CD8+ T cells sorted from blood, taken in a trial of the OX40 agonist ivuxolimab. The TCR comes from an adult with an advanced solid tumor such as melanoma, head and neck, liver or kidney cancer. J is TRBJ1-2 and V is TRBV4-3; no definite D call. CDR3 nucleotides: TGCGCCAGCAGCCAAGAGAGTAGCGAGGATACCTATGGCTACACCTTC. Its protein product is CASSQESSEDTYGYTF.